This T cell receptor (beta chain) was sequenced in a study of regulatory T cells in long-lasting Graves disease. Study findings and constraints: Persistent Graves' patients showed less TCR diversity than newly diagnosed patients showed. Persistent disease samples used TRBV28, TRBJ1-2 and TRBJ2-5 preferentially.

Time point defined: newly diagnosed GD, antithyroid drugs for less than 3 months. PBMCs provided the RNA from which the TCR library was made. EDTA tubes collected around 8.7 milliliters of peripheral blood. Germline CDR1 reads SGDLS; CDR2 reads YYNGEE. CDR3 size: 13 residues. The germline V and J ends were trimmed by 5 bases and 1 base, with 8 bases remaining between them. Note on this clonotype: No antigen is known for it.

For TCR beta, libraries came from iRepertoire HTBI primers and Arm-PCR of CDR3 regions. TCRdb re-derived calls from the multiplex PCR reads in MiXCR, one entry per CDR3 protein. The repertoire includes approximately 400,000 distinct CDR3 sequences, about 15% of them detected once, and roughly 17% sits in the top ten. These data also featured in a second study, about T cells in Graves' hyperthyroidism and ophthalmopathy. That source reports: The primer set for the first-round RT-PCR of the TCR CDR3 was HTBI.

The chain has TRBV9 and TRBJ2-3; D unclear. The source was peripheral blood mononuclear cells (PBMCs), collected at new diagnosis, from a patient treated with antithyroid drugs. The sequence was obtained from a woman in her twenties or thirties with Graves disease. CDR3 amino acids: CASSTVGTDTQYF. CDR3 nucleotides: TGTGCCAGCAGTACAGTAGGCACAGATACGCAGTATTTT.